A selection of T cell receptor beta chains follows, all from one sample in a study of response to subunit inactivated influenza vaccine. TCRdb independently ran MiXCR on the RT-PCR reads; one entry per CDR3 protein. The table lists hundreds of thousands of distinct CDR3 sequences, roughly 20% of them singletons, with about 9.4% in the top ten. The starting material was PBMCs from blood, obtained approximately 20 months after vaccination. The receptors stem from a man in his fifties or sixties who received an inactivated influenza vaccine. Both conserved end residues are part of each CDR3. The D gene is left open where the match is weak. Size values are once, few and many counts, or a class for expanded clones, and some rows have none.

TGTGCCAGCAGCCGGCTGGGGGTCCAAGAGACCCAGTACTTC CASSRLGVQETQYF TRBJ2-5 NA NA TRBV6-1
TGTGCCAGCAGCTCGACAGGGGGCTTAAGTAAGTTCTTC CASSSTGGLSKFF TRBJ2-1 TRBD1 NA TRBV7-9
TGTGCCATCAGTGACTCAGGGATTGGCAATGAGCAGTTCTTC CAISDSGIGNEQFF TRBJ2-1 NA NA TRBV10-3
TGTGCCAGCAGCCAAACCTCTGGGGCCAACGTCCTGACTTTC CASSQTSGANVLTF TRBJ2-6 NA NA TRBV12-3/TRBV12-4
TGTGCCACCAGCAGAGGTGGGGACAATCAGCCCCAGCATTTT CATSRGGDNQPQHF TRBJ1-5 NA NA TRBV15
TGCAGCGTTGATGGGCTAGCCGGAGGCGTGCAGTACTTC CSVDGLAGGVQYF TRBJ2-7 NA many TRBV29-1
TGTGCCAGCAGCGTATTACAGAACACTGAAGCTTTCTTT CASSVLQNTEAFF TRBJ1-1 NA NA TRBV9
TGCGCCAGCAGTTATGTGGACAGTTTGGGTGGCTACACCTTC CASSYVDSLGGYTF TRBJ1-2 NA few TRBV4-1
TGTGCCAGCAGTTTAGTGAGGGGGCCATATGGCTACACCTTC CASSLVRGPYGYTF TRBJ1-2 TRBD1 NA TRBV28
TGTGCCAGCAGCCGAGGGGGGGCGCGGGGCTACACTGAAGCTTTCTTT CASSRGGARGYTEAFF TRBJ1-1 NA few TRBV11-2
TGTGCCAGCAGCCGAATCCAGGGCAGACACAATGAGCAGTTCTTC CASSRIQGRHNEQFF TRBJ2-1 NA few TRBV5-6
TGTGCCAGCAGCGTAGGCCTTGGAACCGGGACAGGAGGCGGCTACACCTTC CASSVGLGTGTGGGYTF TRBJ1-2 TRBD1 few TRBV9
TGTGCCAGCAGCTTAGCGGGGGCCCGAGGAGCTTTCTTT CASSLAGARGAFF TRBJ1-1 NA few TRBV7-8
TGTGCCAGCAGTCGGGGCGGGGGGCGACTCGCAGATACGCAGTATTTT CASSRGGGRLADTQYF TRBJ2-3 TRBD2 NA TRBV7-9
TGTGCCAGCAGACCCCGGAGGGGTGAAGAAAAACTGTTTTTT CASRPRRGEEKLFF TRBJ1-4 NA few TRBV28
TGCAGTGCTAGTTTAGGGGGCTCGGGGCCCCAGCATTTT CSASLGGSGPQHF TRBJ1-5 TRBD1 few TRBV20-1
TGCGCCAGCAGCCCCGGGACAGATGGAAACACCATATATTTT CASSPGTDGNTIYF TRBJ1-3 TRBD1 few TRBV5-1
TGTGCCAGCAGTCAATTCCCGACTAGCGGGTGGGATACGCAGTATTTT CASSQFPTSGWDTQYF TRBJ2-3 TRBD2 NA TRBV6-2/TRBV6-3
TGTGCCAGCAGGAGGGGGACAAACACTGAAGCTTTCTTT CASRRGTNTEAFF TRBJ1-1 NA NA TRBV12-3/TRBV12-4
TGTGCCAGCAGTTTAATAGGGGACAGGGGCCGAGAGCAGTACTTC CASSLIGDRGREQYF TRBJ2-7 TRBD1 NA TRBV12-3/TRBV12-4
TGTGCCAGCAGCGAAAATGAGCAGTTCTTC CASSENEQFF TRBJ2-1 NA NA TRBV6-6
TGCAGTGCTAGACCGGCAGGAGCTACAGATACGCAGTATTTT CSARPAGATDTQYF TRBJ2-3 NA NA TRBV20-1
TGTGCCTGGGGTCCAGGGGGAAGCTCCTACGAGCAGTACTTC CAWGPGGSSYEQYF TRBJ2-7 TRBD1 NA TRBV30
TGTGCCAGCTCACCCAACAGGGACAATCAGCCCCAGCATTTT CASSPNRDNQPQHF TRBJ1-5 NA NA TRBV18
TGTGCCAGCAGCGCCGGGACTAGCACGTACGAGCAGTACTTC CASSAGTSTYEQYF TRBJ2-7 TRBD2 few TRBV7-9
TGTGCCAGCAGCTCCCTCTTCGGGGTCGGGGATTATGGCTACACCTTC CASSSLFGVGDYGYTF TRBJ1-2 NA many TRBV7-2
TGCGCCAGCAGGCCTAAACAGGGGAAAATCTACGAGCAGTACTTC CASRPKQGKIYEQYF TRBJ2-7 TRBD1 few TRBV4-3
TGTGCCAGCAGCGTTATTCGACAGGGGTCGGAAGCTTTCTTT CASSVIRQGSEAFF TRBJ1-1 TRBD1 NA TRBV12-3/TRBV12-4
TGTGCCAGCAGCTTGTTGGCCAGGGGGGTCGCCTACGAGCAGTACTTC CASSLLARGVAYEQYF TRBJ2-7 NA few TRBV7-8
TGCAGCGTCACCGGTACTGGGGGGGATACGCAGTATTTT CSVTGTGGDTQYF TRBJ2-3 NA NA TRBV29-1
TGCAGCGTCTCAATGGGGGCCGGCTACGAGCAGTACTTC CSVSMGAGYEQYF TRBJ2-7 NA NA TRBV29-1
TGTGCCAGCAGTTACTTTGCTGGCACAGATACGCAGTATTTT CASSYFAGTDTQYF TRBJ2-3 NA NA TRBV6-2/TRBV6-3
TGTGCCAGCTCACCACCTGGGAGGAGACGTAGCAATCAGCCCCAGCATTTT CASSPPGRRRSNQPQHF TRBJ1-5 NA NA TRBV18
TGTGCCAGCAGCCAGAGGGGTCAGCCCCAGCATTTT CASSQRGQPQHF TRBJ1-5 NA NA TRBV3-1
TGTGCCAGCAGATTCCCGGGTGGCTACACCTTC CASRFPGGYTF TRBJ1-2 NA few TRBV28
TGTGCCATAAGACAGGACATCTCTGGAAACACCATATATTTT CAIRQDISGNTIYF TRBJ1-3 NA many TRBV10-3
TGCAGTGCTAGAGATCTACTAGCGGGGGGCGGGTACGAGCAGTACTTC CSARDLLAGGGYEQYF TRBJ2-7 TRBD2 NA TRBV20-1
TGCAGTGCTAGCGGTGGACAGGGTAGAAATGGCTACACCTTC CSASGGQGRNGYTF TRBJ1-2 TRBD1 few TRBV20-1
TGCGCCAGCAGCCCCCTACAGGGGTATTCTGGGGCCAACGTCCTGACTTTC CASSPLQGYSGANVLTF TRBJ2-6 TRBD1 few TRBV5-1